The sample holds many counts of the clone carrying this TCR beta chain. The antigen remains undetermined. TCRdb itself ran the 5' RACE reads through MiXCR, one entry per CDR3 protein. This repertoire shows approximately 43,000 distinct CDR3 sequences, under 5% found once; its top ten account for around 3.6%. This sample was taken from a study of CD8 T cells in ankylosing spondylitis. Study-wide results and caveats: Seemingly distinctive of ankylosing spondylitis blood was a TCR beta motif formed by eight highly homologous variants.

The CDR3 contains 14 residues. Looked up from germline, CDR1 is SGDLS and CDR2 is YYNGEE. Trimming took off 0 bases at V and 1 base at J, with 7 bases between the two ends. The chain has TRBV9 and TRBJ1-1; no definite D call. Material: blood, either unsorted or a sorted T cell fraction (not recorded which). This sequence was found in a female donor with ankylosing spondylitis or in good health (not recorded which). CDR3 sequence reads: CASSVDPRNTEAFF. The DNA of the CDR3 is TGTGCCAGCAGCGTAGACCCTAGGAACACTGAAGCTTTCTTT.